Listed below are T cell receptor beta chains from one sample, sequenced in a study of blood T cell repertoires in COVID-19. Assay: immunoSEQ multiplex PCR; the TCRdb copy retains only in-frame clones and omits some. The table shows 40,000 to 55,000 clones, with roughly 87% occurring only once. Material: peripheral blood. The receptors originated from a man aged 45-65 years with active COVID-19. Both conserved end residues are part of each CDR3. A D gene is named only where the DNA matches it firmly. Size is omitted from some rows. Given values are once, few, many or a class for expanded clones.

>TRBV4-3|TRBD2|TRBJ2-5|-
TGCGCCAGCAGCCAAGATCGGCGGGGGGCGGGGGAGACCCAGTACTTC
CASSQDRRGAGETQYF
>TRBV19|TRBD1|TRBJ1-5|-
TGTGCCAGTAGTATGGATGGACAGGGGAGCCAGCCCCAGCATTTT
CASSMDGQGSQPQHF
>TRBV11-2|TRBD2|TRBJ2-5|-
TGTGCCAGCAGCTTATGGGTAGCGGGGGGGGAGACCCAGTACTTC
CASSLWVAGGETQYF
>TRBV6-5|-|TRBJ1-2|-
TGTGCCAGCAGAAGGAACAGGGATGGCTATGGCTACACCTTC
CASRRNRDGYGYTF
>TRBV3-1/TRBV3-2|-|TRBJ1-5|-
TGTGCCAGCAGCCAAACCGGGATAGGCAATCAGCCCCAGCATTTT
CASSQTGIGNQPQHF
>TRBV7-9|TRBD1|TRBJ1-1|-
TGTGCCAGCAGCTCATCGGACAGGGGGCGGAATACTGAAGCTTTCTTT
CASSSSDRGRNTEAFF
>TRBV6-5|TRBD2|TRBJ2-3|-
TGTGCCAGCAGCTCCCGGCTAGCGGGGGCGGTCAGGAAGTATTTT
CASSSRLAGAVRKYF
>TRBV6-4|-|TRBJ2-3|once
TGTGCCAGCAGTGACTCGCCGGGGGGCACAGATACGCAGTATTTT
CASSDSPGGTDTQYF
>TRBV3-1/TRBV3-2|-|TRBJ2-5|-
TGTGCCAGCTCTGAGTGGCGGGGCCAAGAGACCCAGTACTTC
CASSEWRGQETQYF
>TRBV7-9|-|TRBJ2-7|few
TGTGCCAGCAAGTCAGGGGCTTTCGAGCAGTACTTC
CASKSGAFEQYF
>TRBV5-6|-|TRBJ1-2|-
TGTGCCAGCAAGCCTCATTCCTATGGCTACACCTTC
CASKPHSYGYTF
>TRBV3-1/TRBV3-2|-|TRBJ1-2|-
TGTGCCAGCAGCCAAGTAAGCCATGGCTACACCTTC
CASSQVSHGYTF
>TRBV6-2/TRBV6-3|TRBD2|TRBJ2-1|-
TGTGCCAGCAGCTCCCGACTAGCGGGGGGCCAATACAATGAGCAGTTCTTC
CASSSRLAGGQYNEQFF
>TRBV7-3|-|TRBJ1-6|few
TGTGCCAGCAGCGCAGGCACGGCAGATTATAATTCACCCCTCCACTTT
CASSAGTADYNSPLHF
>TRBV28|-|TRBJ1-5|-
TGTGCCAGCAGTTTGGGGGGACTTTTCAATCAGCCCCAGCATTTT
CASSLGGLFNQPQHF
>TRBV5-1|-|TRBJ1-4|once
TGCGCCAGCAGCACGATAGGGGTTGCTAATGAAAAACTGTTTTTT
CASSTIGVANEKLFF
>TRBV6-6|TRBD2|TRBJ2-7|-
TGTGCCAGCGGCCGGGGGGCCTACGAGCAGTACTTC
CASGRGAYEQYF
>TRBV7-6|-|TRBJ2-1|-
TGTGCCAGCAGCTTAGCGGGGGGGCTCCCCAATGAGCAGTTCTTC
CASSLAGGLPNEQFF
>TRBV7-2|-|TRBJ2-1|-
TGTGCCAGCAGCAGAACCGCCGGGGATTACAATGAGCAGTTCTTC
CASSRTAGDYNEQFF
>TRBV9|-|TRBJ2-1|once
TGTGCCAGCAGCTACCTTGGTAGCTTCAATGAGCAGTTCTTC
CASSYLGSFNEQFF
>TRBV7-9|-|TRBJ1-3|-
TGTGCCAGCAGCTTAAGAAGGGGGACGGGGTCGGCTGGAAACACCATATATTTT
CASSLRRGTGSAGNTIYF
>TRBV29-1|-|TRBJ2-1|-
TGCAGCGTTGTGAGAGGAATTGTGTATGACAATGAGCAGTTCTTC
CSVVRGIVYDNEQFF
>TRBV6-4|TRBD2|TRBJ2-1|-
TGTGCCAGCAGTGTTTCGGGGGGACTGAACAATGAGCAGTTCTTC
CASSVSGGLNNEQFF
>TRBV29-1|-|TRBJ2-3|-
TGCAGCGTTGACTTACAGGGCACAGATACGCAGTATTTT
CSVDLQGTDTQYF
>TRBV29-1|-|TRBJ1-2|-
TGCAGCGTTGACATTCCGACGGGAGCTAACTATGGCTACACCTTC
CSVDIPTGANYGYTF
>TRBV5-1|-|TRBJ2-3|-
TGCGCCAGCAGCTTGTTACGGGGTGTTAGCACAGATACGCAGTATTTT
CASSLLRGVSTDTQYF
>TRBV4-3|-|TRBJ1-1|-
TGCGCCAGCAGCCAAGCCCCTCTGAACACTGAAGCTTTCTTT
CASSQAPLNTEAFF
>TRBV9|-|TRBJ1-2|-
TGTGCCAGCACAGGCTATGGCTACACCTTC
CASTGYGYTF
>TRBV7-2|-|TRBJ2-1|-
TGTGCCAGCAGCTCCACTAGCTCCTACAATGAGCAGTTCTTC
CASSSTSSYNEQFF
>TRBV10-3|TRBD2|TRBJ2-3|-
TGTGCCATCAGTGAACCGGGACTAGCGGGAGAAGGTGCAGATACGCAGTATTTT
CAISEPGLAGEGADTQYF
>TRBV25-1|-|TRBJ2-1|-
TGTGCCAGCAGTGAATGGAGGGCCTACAATGAGCAGTTCTTC
CASSEWRAYNEQFF
>TRBV5-5|TRBD1|TRBJ1-2|-
TGTGCCAGCAGCTTGGGGACAGGAGGATTGGGCTACACCTTC
CASSLGTGGLGYTF
>TRBV7-3|-|TRBJ1-6|-
TGTGCCAGCAGCTTAGGATCTAGTTCACCCCTCCACTTT
CASSLGSSSPLHF